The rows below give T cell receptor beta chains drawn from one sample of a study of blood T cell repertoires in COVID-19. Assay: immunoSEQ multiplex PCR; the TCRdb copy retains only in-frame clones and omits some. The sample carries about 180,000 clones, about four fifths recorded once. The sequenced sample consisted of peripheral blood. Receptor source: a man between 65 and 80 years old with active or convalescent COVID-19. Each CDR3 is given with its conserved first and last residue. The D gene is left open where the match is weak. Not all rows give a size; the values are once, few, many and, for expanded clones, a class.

CDR3aa: CASSETRKVAQYF; CDR3nt: TGCGCCAGCAGTGAGACTAGAAAGGTGGCCCAGTACTTC; d_gene: -; v_gene: TRBV10-2; j_gene: TRBJ2-5; abundance: -
CDR3aa: CAISGARFRDRAGANVLTF; CDR3nt: TGTGCCATCAGTGGGGCTCGTTTCCGGGACAGGGCTGGGGCCAACGTCCTGACTTTC; d_gene: TRBD1; v_gene: TRBV10-3; j_gene: TRBJ2-6; abundance: -
CDR3aa: CASSEGDRGTDTQYF; CDR3nt: TGTGCCAGCAGTGAAGGGGACAGGGGAACAGATACGCAGTATTTT; d_gene: TRBD1; v_gene: TRBV2; j_gene: TRBJ2-3; abundance: few
CDR3aa: CASSRDRGYEQYF; CDR3nt: TGTGCCAGCAGCCGGGACAGGGGCTACGAGCAGTACTTC; d_gene: TRBD1; v_gene: TRBV3-1/TRBV3-2; j_gene: TRBJ2-7; abundance: -
CDR3aa: CASRRDRESHEQYF; CDR3nt: TGTGCCAGCAGACGGGACAGGGAGTCCCACGAGCAGTACTTC; d_gene: TRBD1; v_gene: TRBV5-4; j_gene: TRBJ2-7; abundance: few
CDR3aa: CATTTTSGNYEQYF; CDR3nt: TGTGCCACGACCACGACTAGCGGGAACTACGAGCAGTACTTC; d_gene: TRBD2; v_gene: TRBV10-3; j_gene: TRBJ2-7; abundance: -
CDR3aa: CASSLRGGRSTDTQYF; CDR3nt: TGTGCCAGCAGCTTACGCGGCGGGAGGAGCACAGATACGCAGTATTTT; d_gene: TRBD2; v_gene: TRBV7-2; j_gene: TRBJ2-3; abundance: -
CDR3aa: CATSETSGSMQYF; CDR3nt: TGTGCCACCAGTGAGACTAGCGGGAGCATGCAGTATTTT; d_gene: TRBD2; v_gene: TRBV24-1; j_gene: TRBJ2-3; abundance: -
CDR3aa: CAISDRLANYEQYF; CDR3nt: TGTGCCATCAGTGATAGGCTAGCGAACTACGAGCAGTACTTC; d_gene: -; v_gene: TRBV10-3; j_gene: TRBJ2-7; abundance: -
CDR3aa: CASSYLPRSGSYGYTF; CDR3nt: TGTGCCAGCAGTTACCTTCCTCGATCAGGGTCCTATGGCTACACCTTC; d_gene: -; v_gene: TRBV6-2/TRBV6-3; j_gene: TRBJ1-2; abundance: -
CDR3aa: CASSRTAYNSPLHF; CDR3nt: TGTGCCAGTAGTCGGACAGCGTATAATTCACCCCTCCACTTT; d_gene: -; v_gene: TRBV19; j_gene: TRBJ1-6; abundance: -